What follows are 25 T cell receptor beta chains derived from one specimen sequenced in a study of cytomegalovirus exposure and HLA in healthy donors. It was with 60 Vbeta and 13 Jbeta primers that the PCR ran. Libraries were prepared by immunoSEQ multiplex PCR; TCRdb keeps only in-frame clonotypes and omits some of them. The sample records about 160,000 clones, about three quarters being singletons. The specimen sequenced was PBMCs. These receptors originate from a woman between 45 and 60 years old in good health and CMV-seropositive.

With regard to this clone: Other DNA sequences from this sample encode an identical CDR3 as well. This chain uses TRBV9 with TRBJ1-1; D ambiguous. V was cut by 4 bases and J by 0 bases, with 10 bases left in between. The CDR3 is 14 residues long. The germline gives CDR1 SGDLS, CDR2 YYNGEE. The CDR3 DNA sequence: TGTGCCAGCAGCCCTCGAGGTCTGAACACTGAAGCTTTCTTT. Encoded protein: CASSPRGLNTEAFF.

The chain has TRBV27 and TRBJ1-4; 9 nucleotides match TRBD1. This CDR3 comprises 18 residues. With V trimmed by 3 bases and J by 5 bases, 13 bases remained unmatched. Germline CDR1 and CDR2: MNHEY and SMNVEV (reference sequence). Here the CDR3 DNA reads TGTGCCAGCAGTTTCATCCGATGGTCCGGGACAGGGAATGAAAAACTGTTTTTT. Translating it yields CASSFIRWSGTGNEKLFF.

The table lists this clone with a few counts. The sample holds other DNA sequences that translate to the same CDR3. CDR3 protein: CASSSSGTGRREQYF. DNA of the CDR3: TGTGCCAGCAGTTCATCCGGGACAGGGCGTAGGGAGCAGTACTTC. The rearrangement joins TRBV27 to TRBJ2-7, with 9 bases fitting TRBD1. The trim removed 4 bases at V and 7 bases at J, leaving 11 bases unmatched. The CDR3 runs to 15 residues. Germline values: CDR1 MNHEY, CDR2 SMNVEV (reference sequence).

The chain uses TRBV27 and TRBJ2-1; TRBD1 agrees at 10 bases. J gave up 8 bases and V 10 bases, and 11 bases lay outside the gene matches. Germline assignment: CDR1 MNHEY and CDR2 SMNVEV (reference sequence). The CDR3 has 14 residues. This chain's CDR3 is CAKEGQGCIDEQFF. In nucleotides, the CDR3 is TGTGCCAAGGAGGGACAGGGGTGTATCGATGAGCAGTTCTTC.

The table lists this clone with a count of one. The rearrangement links TRBV5-1 to TRBJ1-1; D is possibly TRBD1 (6 bases). Germline-derived CDR1 and CDR2 are SGHRS and YFSETQ. This CDR3 has 15 amino acids. Trimming removed 4 bases at V and 1 base at J, with 14 bases between. This CDR3 is CASSPIPGENTEAFF. CDR3 nucleotides: TGCGCCAGCAGCCCGATCCCAGGGGAGAACACTGAAGCTTTCTTT.

The gene calls are TRBV10-3 and TRBJ1-5; 8 positions match TRBD1. The trim removed 4 bases at V and 7 bases at J, leaving 3 bases unmatched. The CDR3 runs 13 residues. Germline CDR1 reads ENHRY; CDR2 reads SYGVKD. CDR3 bases: TGTGCCATCAGTGGGACAGGGAACCAGCCCCAGCATTTT. Its protein is CAISGTGNQPQHF.

This clone was detected only a few times. The J gene is TRBJ1-3, the V gene TRBV5-1; 7 bases are a match to TRBD1. The ends lost 4 bases at V and 0 bases at J; junction bases unmatched: 7. The CDR3 extends over 16 amino acids. Germline-derived CDR1 and CDR2 are SGHRS and YFSETQ. CDR3 loop: CASSPATGSSGNTIYF. The CDR3 DNA reads TGCGCCAGCAGCCCAGCGACAGGGAGCTCTGGAAACACCATATATTTT.

The rearrangement uses TRBV28 and TRBJ2-7, with D unclear. Germline lookup yields CDR1 MDHEN and CDR2 SYDVKM. Trimming cost V 3 bases and J 0 bases, with 6 bases left between them. The CDR3 totals 13 residues. CDR3 residues: CASSFFGSYEQYF. DNA of the CDR3: TGTGCCAGCAGTTTCTTCGGCTCCTACGAGCAGTACTTC.

V is TRBV30 and J is TRBJ2-7; D is perhaps TRBD1 (5 bases). CDR1 is GTSNPN and CDR2 is SVGIG in the germline V gene (reference sequence). The length of the CDR3 is 11 residues. V lost 7 bases to trimming and J lost 6 bases, with 13 bases between them. The CDR3 nucleotides read TGTGCCTACTCCCAGGGCGCCGAGCAGTACTTC. Translating it yields CAYSQGAEQYF. Complete variable domain (other parts from reference TRBV30 and TRBJ2-7): SQTIHQWPATLVQPVGSPLSLECTVEGTSNPNLYWYRQAAGRGLQLLFYSVGIGQISSEVPQNLSASRPQDRQFILSSKKLLLSDSGFYLCAYSQGAEQYFGPGTRLTVT.

This clone was seen a few times. V usage is TRBV6-5 and J usage is TRBJ2-7; perhaps TRBD2 as D (5 bases). The V gene lost 8 bases and the J gene lost 3 bases, with 11 bases spanning the gap. The CDR3 runs 12 residues. Germline assignment: CDR1 MNHEY and CDR2 SVGAGI. The CDR3 sequence: CASRTALYEQYF. The CDR3 bases are TGTGCCAGCCGGACTGCACTCTACGAGCAGTACTTC.

V and J are TRBV5-1 and TRBJ2-1; TRBD2 agrees at 12 bases. The germline V gene has CDR1 SGHRS and CDR2 YFSETQ. Trimming took 0 bases from V and 5 from J; bases not matched to a gene: 0. This CDR3 comprises 15 residues. The CDR3 loop is CASSLGLAGDNEQFF. DNA of the CDR3: TGCGCCAGCAGCTTGGGACTAGCGGGGGACAATGAGCAGTTCTTC.

With respect to this clone: The sample carries other DNA sequences with the same CDR3. V and J are TRBV2 and TRBJ1-2; weak D call: TRBD1 (6 bases). Germline V gene data show CDR1 as SNHLY and CDR2 as FYNNEI. This CDR3 contains 13 residues. The V and J ends lost 2 bases and 2 bases respectively, with 6 bases between them. The CDR3 DNA reads as TGTGCCAGCAGTGAAACAGGGAACTATGGCTACACCTTC. It yields the protein CASSETGNYGYTF.

The J gene is TRBJ2-2, the V gene TRBV27, with 11 bases aligning to TRBD1. This CDR3 spans 14 amino acids. Germline-derived CDR1 and CDR2 are MNHEY and SMNVEV (reference sequence). CDR3 in DNA: TGTGCGACGGGGGACAGGGGGATCAGCGGGGAGCTGTTTTTT. Encoded protein: CATGDRGISGELFF.

The table lists this clone with a count of one. The chain carries TRBV10-3 and TRBJ2-6; the match to TRBD1 covers 9 bases. CDR1 is ENHRY, CDR2 SYGVKD, per germline. V lost 0 bases and J lost 0; bases outside the gene matches: 3. The CDR3 contains 18 residues. CDR3 nucleotide sequence: TGTGCCATCAGTGAGTCCGGGACAGGGAACTCTGGGGCCAACGTCCTGACTTTC. Its translation: CAISESGTGNSGANVLTF.

The chain employs TRBV11-2 and TRBJ2-1, with 15 bases aligning to TRBD2. The CDR3 loop spans 18 amino acids. Trimming took 1 base from V and 9 from J; bases not matched to a gene: 10. Germline V gene sequence: CDR1 SGHAT, CDR2 FQNNGV. This CDR3 reads CASSLARTSGGAFREQFF. The CDR3 bases are TGTGCCAGCAGCTTAGCCCGGACTAGCGGGGGGGCCTTTCGTGAGCAGTTCTTC. The entire variable domain, with the rest obtained from reference TRBV11-2 and TRBJ2-1, is as follows: EAGVAQSPRYKIIEKRQSVAFWCNPISGHATLYWYQQILGQGPKLLIQFQNNGVVDDSQLPKDRFSAERLKGVDSTLKIQPAKLEDSAVYLCASSLARTSGGAFREQFFGPGTRLTVL.

The chain joins TRBV11-1 to TRBJ2-4; D call uncertain. CDR3 length equals 12 residues. Trimming pared 1 base from V and 8 bases from J, leaving 6 bases between. Germline-derived CDR1 and CDR2 are SGHAT and FQDESV (reference sequence). Here the CDR3 reads CASSLDGHIQYF. As DNA, the CDR3 is TGTGCCAGCAGCTTAGATGGGCACATTCAGTACTTC.

This clone appeared a single time. This chain connects TRBV15 to TRBJ2-5, with 7 positions matching TRBD1. The CDR3 has 15 amino acids. V gave up 2 bases and J gave up 2 bases; unmatched junction bases: 5. CDR1 is LNHNV, CDR2 YYDKDF, per germline (reference sequence). The CDR3 region has the DNA TGTGCCACCAGCAGACCACCGGGACAGCAAGAGACCCAGTACTTC. As protein: CATSRPPGQQETQYF.

This clone was counted once. The rearrangement uses TRBV7-6 and TRBJ1-1; D uncertain. Between the trimmed V and J ends, which lost 2 bases and 1 base, there was a span of 11 bases. The CDR3 spans 15 residues. Germline V gene sequence: CDR1 SGHVS, CDR2 FNYEAQ. Here the CDR3 reads CASSLLSSSNTEAFF. The CDR3 DNA is TGTGCCAGCAGCTTATTGAGTTCGTCGAACACTGAAGCTTTCTTT.

The genes are TRBV2 and TRBJ2-7, with D possibly being TRBD1 (5 bases). From germline, CDR1 is SNHLY and CDR2 FYNNEI. The CDR3 has 14 amino acids. V lost 7 bases and J 6 bases, leaving 19 bases between the germline ends. The DNA for the CDR3 is TGTGCCAGCATTAGGGGCGTGATGGGCGGCGAGCAGTACTTC. Residues: CASIRGVMGGEQYF. The whole variable domain, remainder taken from reference TRBV2 and TRBJ2-7, is EPEVTQTPSHQVTQMGQEVILRCVPISNHLYFYWYRQILGQKVEFLVSFYNNEISEKSEIFDDQFSVERPDGSNFTLKIRSTKLEDSAMYFCASIRGVMGGEQYFGPGTRLTVT.

The chain uses TRBV11-2 and TRBJ2-2; D is unresolved. The V gene lost 2 bases and the J gene lost 5 bases, with 9 bases spanning the gap. This CDR3 spans 14 amino acids. CDR1 and CDR2 from the germline V gene are SGHAT and FQNNGV. The CDR3 sequence: CASSLRRGTGELFF. DNA of the CDR3: TGTGCCAGCAGCTTAAGGAGAGGTACCGGGGAGCTGTTTTTT.

V and J are TRBV27 and TRBJ1-1; 7 nucleotides align to TRBD1. The junction had 14 bases not matched to a gene; V was cut back by 5 bases and J by 2 bases. CDR1 MNHEY and CDR2 SMNVEV come from the germline V gene (reference sequence). The CDR3 loop spans 17 amino acids. DNA for the CDR3: TGTGCCAGCAGTGCAGACCTGACAGGGTACCTTAACACTGAAGCTTTCTTT. This gives the protein CASSADLTGYLNTEAFF.

This clone was seen a few times. The chain carries TRBV7-2 and TRBJ2-3, with TRBD2 matching over 11 bases. The CDR3 spans 18 residues. J was trimmed by 0 bases and V by 1 base; bases with no gene match: 6. The germline V gene has CDR1 SGHTA and CDR2 FQGNSA. The CDR3 region has the DNA TGTGCCAGCAGCTTAGTACTAGCGGGAGATTCTAGCACAGATACGCAGTATTTT. Its protein product is CASSLVLAGDSSTDTQYF. Looking up the rest from reference TRBV7-2 and TRBJ2-3 gives the full variable domain: GAGVSQSPSNKVTEKGKDVELRCDPISGHTALYWYRQSLGQGLEFLIYFQGNSAPDKSGLPSDRFSAERTGGSVSTLTIQRTQQEDSAVYLCASSLVLAGDSSTDTQYFGPGTRLTVL.

This chain uses TRBV5-1 with TRBJ2-1, with D perhaps matching TRBD2 (5 bases). The ends were cut back, 1 base at V and 4 bases at J, with 12 bases in the middle. The CDR3 contains 15 residues. The germline CDR1 and CDR2 sequences are SGHRS and YFSETQ. The CDR3: CASSLTSTGYNEQFF. The DNA for the CDR3 is TGCGCCAGCAGCTTGACTAGTACTGGATACAATGAGCAGTTCTTC.

Only one count was recorded for this clone. V gene TRBV2 combines with J gene TRBJ2-7; 9 bases match TRBD1. After removal of 6 bases from V and 5 bases from J, the junction contained 5 bases not matched to a gene. The germline V gene has CDR1 SNHLY and CDR2 FYNNEI. CDR3 length: 13 residues. The CDR3 sequence: CASRRDRDNEQYF. The CDR3 nucleotides are TGTGCCAGCAGGAGGGACAGGGATAACGAGCAGTACTTC.

The chain recombines TRBV5-6 with TRBJ2-2; perhaps TRBD1 as D (5 bases). Deletions cut 0 bases from V and 4 bases from J, with 13 bases between. The CDR3 loop spans 16 amino acids. CDR1 is SGHDT and CDR2 is YYEEEE in the germline V gene. This chain's CDR3 is CASSLARGISTGELFF. The CDR3 DNA is TGTGCCAGCAGCTTGGCTAGGGGAATAAGCACCGGGGAGCTGTTTTTT.